This TCR beta chain derives from a study of cytomegalovirus exposure and HLA in healthy donors. Study-wide results and caveats: Later on, a genetic analysis was performed. It linked a missense variant in DCLRE1C with V- and J-gene trimming of TCR beta. Across all donors, roughly uniform sequencing depth was an assumption of the presence/absence analyses. As a later analysis revealed, the rate of TCR association differed by HLA locus, with DRB1 most and HLA-C fewest.

In its sample, this clone was seen a few times. As yet, its antigen is unknown. The germline CDR1 and CDR2 sequences are SEHNR and FQNEAQ (reference sequence). Trimming at V came to 5 bases and at J to 3 bases, leaving 8 bases not matched to a gene. The CDR3 has 16 residues. A multiplex PCR was run with 60 Vbeta primers and 13 Jbeta primers. Using immunoSEQ multiplex PCR, the repertoire was profiled, and TCRdb retains in-frame clones only, with some absent. The repertoire holds some 180,000 clones, about 13% seen once, with about 7.8% in the top ten. This sequence joins TRBV7-9 and TRBJ2-5; TRBD2 aligns across 11 bases. The sequencing sample was made of PBMCs. The clonotype originates from a man in his fifties or sixties in good health and CMV-seropositive. CDR3 residues: CASSPGLAGTEETQYF. CDR3 bases: TGTGCCAGCAGCCCAGGACTAGCGGGCACAGAAGAGACCCAGTACTTC.